This TCR beta chain was sequenced during a study of cytomegalovirus exposure and HLA in healthy donors. About the study: The same platform as the approximately 670 first-cohort repertoires was used for the 120 validation repertoires, a later analysis reported.

It was the approximately 130-subject validation cohort, separate from the roughly 700-subject first cohort, to which the donors belonged. The method was immunoSEQ multiplex PCR; TCRdb's version includes in-frame clones alone and lacks a portion of them. Found here are some 260,000 clones, 90% of them singletons; the top ten hold around 3.1%. A note on this clone: Its target is not known.

Study-level findings and limits: A few CMV-associated chains proved CMV antigen-specific in vitro. Most TCR sequences were rare, but some public TCRs occurred in many donors.

V was pared by 3 bases and J by 8 bases, with 4 bases of the junction left unmatched. Germline V gene data show CDR1 as SGHNT and CDR2 as YYREEE (reference sequence). The CDR3 spans 13 residues. The TCR comes from a woman in her 30s in good health and CMV-seronegative. Sequenced input: PBMCs. The chain joins TRBV5-4 to TRBJ2-1, with TRBD1 identical over 8 bases. The CDR3 DNA follows: TGTGCCAGCAGCTCTGGACAGGGCGATGAGCAGTTCTTC. Amino acid sequence: CASSSGQGDEQFF.